A single sample gave rise to the 29 T cell receptor beta chains below, sequenced in a study of molecular identifiers for immune sequencing clone quantification. TCRdb used MiXCR to reprocess the PCR reads, holding one entry per CDR3 protein. Of around 480,000 distinct CDR3 sequences listed, around 23% are singletons. The sequenced sample was naive CD8+ T cells from blood, with Jurkat cell RNA spiked in. Subset: FACS-sorted CD8+CD4-CCR7+CD45RA+ naive T cells. These receptors all stem from a human donor in good health. Some libraries in this study had Jurkat cell RNA spiked in.

This clonotype occurred many times. The chain carries TRBV24-1 and TRBJ1-2; D is perhaps TRBD1 (6 bases). Trimming cost V 2 bases and J 2 bases, with 20 bases left between them. CDR3 size: 18 residues. Germline values: CDR1 KGHDR, CDR2 SFDVKD. The CDR3 sequence is CATSDSARMDRENYGYTF. DNA of the CDR3: TGTGCCACCAGTGATTCGGCTCGGATGGACAGAGAAAACTATGGCTACACCTTC.

Only a few counts were recorded for this clonotype. The chain joins TRBV12-3 or TRBV12-4 to TRBJ1-1; no firm D call. V lost 0 bases, J lost 3 bases, and 11 bases lay in between. This CDR3 is built from 15 residues. The CDR3 protein is CASSLAQYIDTEAFF. The CDR3 DNA is TGTGCCAGCAGTTTAGCCCAGTACATAGACACTGAAGCTTTCTTT.

Concerning this clonotype: Without the conserved terminal phenylalanine or tryptophan, this CDR3 likely stems from a read error. The V and J genes are TRBV5-1 and TRBJ1-5, with D perhaps matching TRBD1 (6 bases). The CDR3 is 15 amino acids. The V gene's germline CDR1 is SGHRS and CDR2 YFSETQ. The CDR3 region has the DNA TGCGCCAGCAGCCCCCGAGGGGGAGGGGGTCAGCGCCAGCATGTT. Encoded protein: CASSPRGGGGQRQHV.

This clonotype was recorded at least ten times. The genes are TRBV19 and TRBJ1-5; no reliable D call. V lost 7 bases and J 7 bases, leaving 11 bases between the germline ends. The CDR3 contains 12 residues. CDR1 is LNHDA, CDR2 SQIVND, per germline (reference sequence). DNA of the CDR3: TGTGCCAGTAACTGGGCCAGCCAGCCCCAGCATTTT. Its protein product is CASNWASQPQHF.

This clonotype was seen ten or more times. This sequence joins TRBV6-1 and TRBJ1-2, with D possibly matching TRBD1 (6 bases). Trimming removed 6 bases from V and 4 bases from J, with 15 bases in between. CDR1 and CDR2 from the germline V gene are MNHNS and SASEGT. The CDR3 contains 14 residues. The CDR3 sequence is CASRMTDRVYGYTF. The CDR3 DNA sequence: TGTGCCAGCAGGATGACGGACAGAGTCTATGGCTACACCTTC.

In regard to this clonotype: A much larger clone sits a single nucleotide away, making a read error possible. This rearrangement joins TRBV4-3 to TRBJ1-4; tentative D call: TRBD1 (6 bases). The CDR3 runs 16 residues. Germline V gene lookup returns CDR1 LGHNA and CDR2 YSLEER. The CDR3 here is CARSQEVSGEDEKLFF. The CDR3 region has the DNA TGCGCCCGCAGCCAAGAGGTTTCAGGGGAGGATGAAAAACTGTTTTTT.

Details on this clonotype: One base away lies a much larger clone, so this may be a sequencing read error. This chain uses TRBV10-2 with TRBJ1-1; D not resolved. In germline, CDR1 is WSHSY, CDR2 SAAADI. The CDR3 is 13 amino acids. This CDR3 reads CASSEYTNIEAFF. The CDR3 bases are TGCGCCAGCAGTGAGTACACGAACATTGAAGCTTTCTTT.

The chain links TRBV12-3 or TRBV12-4 to TRBJ2-5; the match to TRBD1 covers 8 bases. The CDR3 consists of 15 residues. V trimming: 5 bases; J trimming: 4 bases; junction bases outside the gene matches: 9. The CDR3 loop reads CASSGGTGNPETQYF. The CDR3 nucleotides are TGTGCCAGCAGTGGGGGGACAGGTAACCCAGAGACCCAGTACTTC.

Details on this clonotype: The junction differs from germline at one of its ends, possibly a read error. V usage is TRBV9 and J usage is TRBJ2-3; no clear D gene. The CDR3 runs to 12 residues. The V gene's germline CDR1 is SGDLS and CDR2 YYNGEE. The CDR3 DNA is TGTGCCAGCAGCCCCCTCACAGATGCGCAGTATTTT. It specifies CASSPLTDAQYF. Full variable domain (outside the CDR3, taken from reference TRBV9 and TRBJ2-3): DSGVTQTPKHLITATGQRVTLRCSPRSGDLSVYWYQQSLDQGLQFLIQYYNGEERAKGNILERFSAQQFPDLHSELNLSSLELGDSALYFCASSPLTDAQYFGPGTRLTVL.

This clonotype was seen at least ten times. The chain carries TRBV7-9 and TRBJ2-3; D is unresolved. CDR3 size: 12 residues. Germline V gives CDR1 SEHNR, CDR2 FQNEAQ (reference sequence). V lost 5 bases and J lost 2, with 5 bases in between. CDR3 bases: TGTGCCAGCAGCAGACTCACAGATACGCAGTATTTT. Its protein product is CASSRLTDTQYF.

This clonotype was detected a few times. The chain is built from TRBV12-3 or TRBV12-4 and TRBJ2-7; D gene ambiguous. V was pared by 2 bases and J by 6 bases, with 8 bases between. The CDR3 is 12 residues long. CDR3 region: CASSLRPSEQYF. The CDR3 coding sequence is TGTGCCAGCAGTTTAAGGCCCTCCGAGCAGTACTTC.

As regards this clonotype: This may be a read error, as it is one base from a much larger clone. The chain uses TRBV28 and TRBJ2-4; D not certain. CDR3 length: 16 residues. Trimming shortened V by 5 bases and J by 3 bases, and 17 bases separated the two germline ends. Germline V gives CDR1 MDHEN, CDR2 SYDVKM. DNA for the CDR3: TGTGCCAGCAGTGTCGGACGGAGCCTAGTCAAAAACATTCAGTACTTC. Translation: CASSVGRSLVKNIQYF.

The chain has TRBV6-5 and TRBJ1-2; TRBD1 agrees at 10 bases. Germline CDR1 and CDR2: MNHEY and SVGAGI. V lost 4 bases to trimming and J lost 4 bases; unmatched junction nucleotides: 12. This CDR3 is built from 17 residues. Here the CDR3 DNA reads TGTGCCAGCAGTTGGAGGGACAGGGGTAAGAAGACCTATGGCTACACCTTC. Translating gives CASSWRDRGKKTYGYTF.

This clonotype was seen ten or more times. The CDR3 protein is CASSFSTGPEAFF. The CDR3 region has the DNA TGCGCCAGCAGCTTCTCTACAGGACCTGAAGCTTTCTTT. The gene calls are TRBV5-1 and TRBJ1-1; D is possibly TRBD1 (5 bases). The V gene lost 2 bases and the J gene lost 6 bases, with 11 bases spanning the gap. Per germline, CDR1 SGHRS and CDR2 YFSETQ. This CDR3 comprises 13 residues.

This clonotype appeared a few times. The CDR3 here is CASSQVDRGPYNEQFF. Here the CDR3 DNA reads TGCGCCAGCAGCCAAGTGGACAGGGGACCTTACAATGAGCAGTTCTTC. This rearrangement joins TRBV4-3 to TRBJ2-1; 9 bases map to TRBD1. CDR3 length equals 16 residues. The junction had 5 bases not matched to a gene; V was cut back by 1 base and J by 4 bases. The V gene's germline CDR1 is LGHNA and CDR2 YSLEER.

Remarks on this clonotype: Being one base from a much bigger clone, this may be a read error. The chain joins TRBV28 to TRBJ2-3; a weak D match, TRBD2 (5 bases). The CDR3 has 17 residues. Germline assignment: CDR1 MDHEN and CDR2 SYDVKM. Trimming pared 3 bases from V and 3 bases from J, leaving 19 bases between. CDR3 DNA sequence: TGTGCCAGCAGTTTCCCCCCACGGGGTTTTCAGACAGATACGCAGTATTTT. It translates to CASSFPPRGFQTDTQYF.

On this clonotype: A read error is possible here, since a much larger clone lies one base away. The rearrangement uses TRBV7-8 and TRBJ1-1; D perhaps matches TRBD1 (5 bases). Germline V gene sequence: CDR1 SGHVS, CDR2 FQNEAQ. The CDR3 totals 17 residues. This CDR3 reads CASGLGWRGKYLTEAFF. The CDR3 DNA sequence: TGTGCCAGCGGCTTAGGGTGGCGGGGGAAATATCTGACTGAAGCTTTCTTT.

This chain joins TRBV20-1 and TRBJ1-2; no clear D. V lost 3 bases and J lost 0, with 14 bases in between. The CDR3 is 15 amino acids. Looked up from germline, CDR1 is DFQATT and CDR2 is SNEGSKA (reference sequence). The CDR3 protein is CSARSPEETNYGYTF. In nucleotides, the CDR3 is TGCAGTGCTAGGTCCCCAGAAGAAACTAACTATGGCTACACCTTC.

This clonotype was found a few times. The chain combines TRBV19 with TRBJ2-7, with D possibly matching TRBD1 (6 bases). Trimming removed 6 bases from V and 3 bases from J, with 18 bases in between. Germline CDR1 is LNHDA and CDR2 is SQIVND (reference sequence). The CDR3 runs 15 residues. DNA for the CDR3: TGTGCCAGTAGGCAGGGACCGGGACAAGACTACGAGCAGTACTTC. Protein sequence: CASRQGPGQDYEQYF.

The genes are TRBV27 and TRBJ2-7, with D perhaps TRBD2 (6 bases). Germline CDR1 is MNHEY and CDR2 is SMNVEV (reference sequence). This CDR3 has 14 residues. V was trimmed by 3 bases and J by 4 bases, leaving 13 bases between them. The CDR3 nucleotides read TGTGCCAGCAGTTTCGCCAGCGCGGGGTACGAGCAGTACTTC. Encoded protein: CASSFASAGYEQYF.

This clonotype was seen at least ten times. V is TRBV14 and J is TRBJ1-1; 7 positions agree with TRBD1. CDR1 is SGHDN, CDR2 FVKESK, per germline. V was pared by 4 bases and J by 4 bases, with 3 bases of the junction left unmatched. The CDR3 consists of 13 residues. Here the CDR3 DNA reads TGTGCCAGCAGCCGGAGGGACAGCACTGAAGCTTTCTTT. Protein sequence: CASSRRDSTEAFF.

This clonotype has a count of ten or more. This chain links TRBV5-4 with TRBJ2-5; D unclear. The CDR3 loop spans 14 amino acids. Germline loops: CDR1 SGHNT, CDR2 YYREEE (reference sequence). V lost 5 bases and J lost 2, with 13 bases in between. The CDR3 reads CASSSIDEQETQYF. CDR3 sequence (DNA): TGTGCCAGCAGTTCCATCGACGAGCAAGAGACCCAGTACTTC.

The chain couples TRBV7-6 to TRBJ1-6; TRBD1 is a possible D gene (6 bases). V gave up 5 bases and J gave up 3 bases, with 11 bases separating them. The germline CDR1 and CDR2 sequences are SGHVS and FNYEAQ. The CDR3 extends over 15 amino acids. CDR3 nucleotide sequence: TGTGCCAGCAGCCCGCGGGACAACTATAATTCACCCCTCCACTTT. Translated, it gives CASSPRDNYNSPLHF.

This clonotype was seen only a few times. The chain joins TRBV9 to TRBJ1-5; unclear D gene. Germline V gene lookup returns CDR1 SGDLS and CDR2 YYNGEE. With 3 bases removed from V and 7 bases from J, the gap between germline ends came to 14 bases. There are 14 residues in the CDR3. CDR3 DNA sequence: TGTGCCAGCAGCGATTCACTAGGGTTCCAGCCCCAGCATTTT. Protein: CASSDSLGFQPQHF.

In its sample, this clonotype was seen many times. The chain combines TRBV6-6 with TRBJ2-3; 9 bases map to TRBD1. Unmatched junction bases numbered 6, after V lost 2 bases and J lost 0 bases. The CDR3 length is 17 residues. Germline V gene lookup returns CDR1 MNHNY and CDR2 SVGAGI (reference sequence). CDR3 sequence: CASSYPGTGTSTDTQYF. The CDR3, as DNA: TGTGCCAGCAGTTACCCGGGGACAGGGACTAGCACAGATACGCAGTATTTT.

This clonotype appeared many times. CDR3 bases: TGTGCCTGGAGTTGGACAGGGGCGGTCACTGAAGCTTTCTTT. It yields the protein CAWSWTGAVTEAFF. The chain combines TRBV30 with TRBJ1-1, with TRBD1 matching 9 bases. The V gene end was trimmed by 2 bases and the J gene end by 4 bases; junction bases not matched to a gene: 5. Germline CDR1 and CDR2: GTSNPN and SVGIG (reference sequence). This CDR3 is 14 amino acids long. The full variable domain, its missing parts supplied by reference TRBV30 and TRBJ1-1, is SQTIHQWPATLVQPVGSPLSLECTVEGTSNPNLYWYRQAAGRGLQLLFYSVGIGQISSEVPQNLSASRPQDRQFILSSKKLLLSDSGFYLCAWSWTGAVTEAFFGQGTRLTVV.

Points on this clonotype: Mismatch with germline at one junction end may stem from a read error. The V and J genes are TRBV14 and TRBJ1-1; the match to TRBD1 covers 7 bases. This CDR3 is built from 14 residues. Germline V gene lookup returns CDR1 SGHDN and CDR2 FVKESK. The CDR3 reads CASNQVLTGPEAFF. CDR3 nucleotide sequence: TGTGCCAGCAACCAAGTATTGACAGGGCCTGAAGCTTTCTTT.

In its sample, this clonotype was seen a few times. The rearrangement joins TRBV7-9 to TRBJ2-7; D unclear. V lost 6 bases and J 0 bases, leaving 9 bases between the germline ends. Germline CDR1 reads SEHNR; CDR2 reads FQNEAQ (reference sequence). The CDR3 runs 13 residues. CDR3 sequence (DNA): TGTGCCAGCAGACCGGACGTCTCCTACGAGCAGTACTTC. It is translated as CASRPDVSYEQYF. Variable domain in full (rest from reference TRBV7-9 and TRBJ2-7): DTGVSQNPRHKITKRGQNVTFRCDPISEHNRLYWYRQTLGQGPEFLTYFQNEAQLEKSRLLSDRFSAERPKGSFSTLEIQRTEQGDSAMYLCASRPDVSYEQYFGPGTRLTVT.

This clonotype was counted between two and nine times. This sequence joins TRBV30 and TRBJ2-3, with D possibly being TRBD1 (5 bases). This CDR3 has 14 residues. With 0 bases removed from V and 5 bases from J, the gap between germline ends came to 12 bases. Germline CDR1 and CDR2: GTSNPN and SVGIG (reference sequence). The CDR3 DNA is TGTGCCTGGAGTGTAGGGCAGGGTCAAGATACGCAGTATTTT. Translated: CAWSVGQGQDTQYF.